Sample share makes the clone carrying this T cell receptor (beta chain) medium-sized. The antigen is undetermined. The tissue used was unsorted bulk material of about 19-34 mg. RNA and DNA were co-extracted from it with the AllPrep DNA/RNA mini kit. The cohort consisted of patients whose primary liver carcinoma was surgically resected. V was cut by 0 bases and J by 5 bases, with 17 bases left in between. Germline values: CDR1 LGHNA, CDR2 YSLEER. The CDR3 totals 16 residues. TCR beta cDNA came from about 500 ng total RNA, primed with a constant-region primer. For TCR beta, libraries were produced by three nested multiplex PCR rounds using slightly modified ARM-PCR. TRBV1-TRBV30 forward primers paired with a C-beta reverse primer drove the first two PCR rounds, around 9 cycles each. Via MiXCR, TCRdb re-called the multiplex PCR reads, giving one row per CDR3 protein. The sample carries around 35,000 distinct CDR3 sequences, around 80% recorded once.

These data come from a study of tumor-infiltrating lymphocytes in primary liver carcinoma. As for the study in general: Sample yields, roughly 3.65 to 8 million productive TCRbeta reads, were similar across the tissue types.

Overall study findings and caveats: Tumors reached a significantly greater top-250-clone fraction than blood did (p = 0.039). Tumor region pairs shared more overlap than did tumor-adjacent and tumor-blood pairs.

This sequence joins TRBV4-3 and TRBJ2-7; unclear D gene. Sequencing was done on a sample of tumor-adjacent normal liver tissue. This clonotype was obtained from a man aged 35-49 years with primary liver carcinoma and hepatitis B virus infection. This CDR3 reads CASSQDVSLAKNEQYF. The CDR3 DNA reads TGCGCCAGCAGCCAAGATGTAAGTCTTGCGAAAAACGAGCAGTACTTC.